These T cell receptor beta chains were read from a single sample in a study of PD-L1 blockade in urothelial cancer. TCRdb's copy holds only in-frame clones and misses some; the assay was immunoSEQ multiplex PCR. This sample has around 56,000 clones, with roughly 84% found just once. Sequencing was performed on PBMCs, taken around atezolizumab (anti-PD-L1) treatment. The receptors were sampled from a man aged 50 to 60 with urothelial cancer. Each CDR3 is given with its conserved first and last residue. D genes are given only for firm matches. Clone size appears in some rows only: once, few, many, or a class for an expanded clone.

j_gene,abundance,d_gene,v_gene,CDR3nt,CDR3aa
TRBJ1-1,.,TRBD1,TRBV6-6,TGTGCCAGCAGGAGGACAGGGAGTATGAACACTGAAGCTTTCTTT,CASRRTGSMNTEAFF
TRBJ1-5,few,.,TRBV6-1,TGTGCCAGCAGTGAACCGTCGGGGGTACAGCCCCAGCATTTT,CASSEPSGVQPQHF
TRBJ2-6,.,.,TRBV7-6,TGTGCCAGCAGCTTAGACAGGGCCAACGTCCTGACTTTC,CASSLDRANVLTF
TRBJ1-1,.,.,TRBV27,TGTGCCAGCAATGCGGGCAGTGAAGCTTTCTTT,CASNAGSEAFF
TRBJ2-1,.,.,TRBV7-9,TGTGCCAGCAGCGCCCCTAGTTTCGAGCAGTTCTTC,CASSAPSFEQFF
TRBJ2-7,.,.,TRBV5-8,TGTGCCAGCAGCTTGGCCGGCTCCTACGAGCAGTACTTC,CASSLAGSYEQYF
TRBJ1-2,.,.,TRBV14,TGTGCCAGCAGGGCCGGAGGGGGCTACACCTTC,CASRAGGGYTF
TRBJ1-4,.,.,TRBV11-2,TGTGCCAGCAGCCTCCGGGGAGACCCTAATGAAAAACTGTTTTTT,CASSLRGDPNEKLFF
TRBJ1-1,.,.,TRBV18,TGTGCCAGCTCACCACTCGCAAGTCAGATCATGAACACTGAAGCTTTCTTT,CASSPLASQIMNTEAFF
TRBJ2-7,.,.,TRBV11-1,TGTGCCAGCAGCCCCAGGACAGTTCCCTACGAGCAGTACTTC,CASSPRTVPYEQYF
TRBJ2-2,.,.,TRBV27,TGTGCCACTGCGCTTGCGGGTCCCGGGGAGCTGTTTTTT,CATALAGPGELFF
TRBJ2-2,.,TRBD1,TRBV9,TGTGCCAGCAGCGTAGAGGGGGCTCACGGGGAGCTGTTTTTT,CASSVEGAHGELFF
TRBJ1-2,.,.,TRBV5-1,TGCGCCAGCAGCGTAGATCACAGGATCTCTAACTATGGCTACACCTTC,CASSVDHRISNYGYTF
TRBJ2-2,.,TRBD2,TRBV2,TGTGCCAGCGGGAGCGGGAGACTCGGCACCGGGGAGCTGTTTTTT,CASGSGRLGTGELFF
TRBJ2-7,.,TRBD2,TRBV13,TGTGCCAGCAGCTTAGGCCGACTAGCGGGAGGGCCCCTCGAGCAGTACTTC,CASSLGRLAGGPLEQYF
TRBJ2-1,.,TRBD2,TRBV7-9,TGTGCCAGCAGCCCAGGGGGGGGACTAGCGACTTACAATGAGCAGTTCTTC,CASSPGGGLATYNEQFF
TRBJ1-1,.,TRBD1,TRBV5-1,TGCGCCAGCAGCCAAACCTTAGCAGGGGGCACTGAAGCTTTCTTT,CASSQTLAGGTEAFF
TRBJ2-7,.,.,TRBV5-1,TGCGCCAGCAGCTTTACCCCCCGGGTCTCCGAGCAGTACTTC,CASSFTPRVSEQYF
TRBJ1-1,few,.,TRBV28,TGTGCCAGCCTCGTCGGTATGAACACTGAAGCTTTCTTT,CASLVGMNTEAFF
TRBJ2-7,.,TRBD2,TRBV7-8,TGTGCCAGCAGCTTATTAGCGGGAGGGCCTATGGACGAGCAGTACTTC,CASSLLAGGPMDEQYF
TRBJ2-2,.,TRBD1,TRBV11-3,TGTGCCAGCAGCTACCGGACAGGGGATAGTATCGGGGAGCTGTTTTTT,CASSYRTGDSIGELFF
TRBJ2-7,.,.,TRBV29-1,TGCAGCGTTAACCCCGGGGGCTACGAGCAGTACTTC,CSVNPGGYEQYF
TRBJ1-2,.,TRBD1,TRBV2,TGTGCCAGCAGTGTGGACAGGGGTAACTATGGCTACACCTTC,CASSVDRGNYGYTF
TRBJ1-4,.,.,TRBV6-5,TGTGCCAGCAGTTACTCTCCCGAGTCGGCTAATGAAAAACTGTTTTTT,CASSYSPESANEKLFF
TRBJ1-2,.,.,TRBV5-6,TGTGCCAGCAGCTTTTCCGGGGGATGGAGCTATGGCTACACCTTC,CASSFSGGWSYGYTF
TRBJ1-2,.,.,TRBV19,TGTGCCAGTAGTCTACAGTACTATGGCTACACCTTC,CASSLQYYGYTF
TRBJ1-1,few,.,TRBV19,TGTGCCAGTAGTCCCTCCGGGGGGCTTTACACTGAAGCTTTCTTT,CASSPSGGLYTEAFF
TRBJ2-7,.,TRBD2,TRBV2,TGTGCCAGCAGTCCCAGACTAGCGGGAGTTCGAGAGCAGTACTTC,CASSPRLAGVREQYF